Below, 3 T cell receptor beta chains from the same sample are listed, as sequenced in a study of cytomegalovirus exposure and HLA in healthy donors. Libraries were prepared by immunoSEQ multiplex PCR; TCRdb keeps only in-frame clonotypes and omits some of them. The sample consists of some 140,000 clones, around 84% of them appearing once. Sequencing was done on a sample of PBMCs. Receptors originate from a human donor in good health.

This sequence joins TRBV4-3 and TRBJ1-1; D may be TRBD1 (5 bases). From germline, CDR1 is LGHNA and CDR2 YSLEER. With 0 bases removed from V and 4 bases from J, the gap between germline ends came to 12 bases. The CDR3 is made up of 15 amino acids. The CDR3 region has the DNA TGCGCCAGCAGCCAAGAGCAGGGCCTCCCCACTGAAGCTTTCTTT. Protein sequence: CASSQEQGLPTEAFF.

V usage is TRBV19 and J usage is TRBJ2-1; 7 bases agree with TRBD2. V gave up 4 bases and J gave up 4 bases; unmatched junction bases: 4. This CDR3 comprises 14 residues. Germline V lookup: CDR1 LNHDA, CDR2 SQIVND (reference sequence). For the CDR3, the DNA is TGTGCCAGTAGTACTAGCGGAGCTTACAATGAGCAGTTCTTC. It yields the protein CASSTSGAYNEQFF.

This clone is a singleton in its sample. The gene calls are TRBV28 and TRBJ2-7; maybe TRBD2 (6 bases). Germline V gives CDR1 MDHEN, CDR2 SYDVKM. This CDR3 has 14 amino acids. V was clipped by 6 bases and J by 6 bases, with 18 bases between them. The CDR3 sequence: CASSPFRGSGEQYF. The CDR3 DNA sequence: TGTGCCAGCAGCCCCTTTCGGGGGTCCGGCGAGCAGTACTTC.